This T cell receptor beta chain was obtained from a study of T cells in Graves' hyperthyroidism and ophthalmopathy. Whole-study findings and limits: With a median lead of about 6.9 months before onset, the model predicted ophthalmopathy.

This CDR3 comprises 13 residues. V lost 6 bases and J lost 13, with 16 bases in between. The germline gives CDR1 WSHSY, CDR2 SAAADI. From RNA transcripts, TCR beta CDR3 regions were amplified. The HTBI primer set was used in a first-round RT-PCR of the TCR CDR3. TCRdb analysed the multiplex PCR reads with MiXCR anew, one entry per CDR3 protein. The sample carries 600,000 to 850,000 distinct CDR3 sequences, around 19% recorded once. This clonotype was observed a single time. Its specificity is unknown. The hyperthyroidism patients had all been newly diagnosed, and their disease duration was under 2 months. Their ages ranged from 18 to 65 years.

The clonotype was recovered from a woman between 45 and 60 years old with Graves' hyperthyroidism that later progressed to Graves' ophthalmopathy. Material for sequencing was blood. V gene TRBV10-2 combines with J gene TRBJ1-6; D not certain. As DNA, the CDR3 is TGCGCCAGCAGGGATAATAACGCCGTGCCCCTCCACTTT. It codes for CASRDNNAVPLHF.